This T cell receptor (beta chain) was observed in a study of PD-L1 blockade in urothelial cancer. Across the whole study: Male sex and bladder-origin urothelial cancer were recorded for twenty-five of 29 patients. Blood samples had a median of roughly 140,000 T cells, roughly 83,000 unique TCRs, and clonality 0.08 to 0.09.

Specified time point: pretreatment peripheral blood. The study enrolled patients with locally advanced or metastatic urothelial carcinoma. This CDR3 region has 14 residues. Germline V gives CDR1 SEHNR, CDR2 FQNEAQ (reference sequence). Trimming pared 7 bases from V and 0 bases from J, leaving 13 bases between. Added to each PCR by spiking were synthetic TCR analog templates. Data came from immunoSEQ multiplex PCR; TCRdb stores just in-frame clones and leaves some out. In the table there are 80,000 to 90,000 clones, approximately 87% of which are singletons. The source is a man aged 55-75 years with urothelial cancer. The sequencing here drew on PBMCs, taken around atezolizumab (anti-PD-L1) treatment. The chain is built from TRBV7-9 and TRBJ2-7; D not resolved. The DNA of the CDR3 is TGTGCCAGCACCATCGACACCTACTCCTACGAGCAGTACTTC. Translating gives CASTIDTYSYEQYF.